The next 13 T cell receptor beta chains were all read from a single sample in a study of blood T cell repertoires in COVID-19. This table comes from immunoSEQ multiplex PCR, and its TCRdb copy is limited to in-frame clones, with some not included. The sample contains about 200,000 clones, 75% to 90% of which appear only once. Sequencing was carried out using peripheral blood. The receptors were gathered from a man aged 40-49 years with acute or convalescent COVID-19.

This chain uses TRBV3-1 (or the pseudogene TRBV3-2) with TRBJ1-5; tentatively, D is TRBD1 (6 bases). V gave up 1 base and J gave up 0 bases, with 10 bases separating them. Looked up from germline, CDR1 is LGHDT and CDR2 is YNNKEL (reference sequence). The CDR3 contains 16 residues. CDR3 loop: CASSQGRGSSNQPQHF. CDR3 nucleotides: TGTGCCAGCAGCCAAGGCAGGGGAAGTAGCAATCAGCCCCAGCATTTT.

The genes are TRBV6-1 and TRBJ1-2; D ambiguous. V was shortened by 3 bases and J by 4 bases, with 9 bases between the two germline ends. Germline values: CDR1 MNHNS, CDR2 SASEGT. The CDR3 extends over 13 amino acids. The CDR3 DNA reads TGTGCCAGCAGTGAGTATATCGGCTATGGCTACACCTTC. It yields the protein CASSEYIGYGYTF.

This chain connects TRBV11-1 to TRBJ2-7; D call uncertain. The CDR3 length is 14 residues. Between the trimmed V and J ends, which lost 1 base and 2 bases, there was a span of 9 bases. Germline values: CDR1 SGHAT, CDR2 FQDESV (reference sequence). The CDR3 here is CASSLDVEPYEQYF. For the CDR3, the DNA is TGTGCCAGCAGCTTAGATGTTGAGCCCTACGAGCAGTACTTC.

V gene TRBV5-1 combines with J gene TRBJ2-1, with 11 bases identical to TRBD2. V dropped 4 bases and J dropped 8; count of bases not matched to a gene: 8. The germline V gene encodes CDR1 SGHRS and CDR2 YFSETQ. This CDR3 is 15 amino acids long. The CDR3 sequence is CASSKLAGDRDEQFF. CDR3 DNA sequence: TGCGCCAGCAGCAAACTAGCGGGAGATCGTGATGAGCAGTTCTTC.

This rearrangement joins TRBV6-1 to TRBJ1-4; 9 bases fit TRBD1. V dropped 0 bases and J dropped 8; count of bases not matched to a gene: 7. CDR3 length: 16 residues. Germline V gene sequence: CDR1 MNHNS, CDR2 SASEGT. CDR3 bases: TGTGCCAGCAGTGAAGCAAAGGGGACAGGGTCCGAAAAACTGTTTTTT. The encoded protein is CASSEAKGTGSEKLFF.

This rearrangement joins TRBV7-2 to TRBJ2-3; D might be TRBD2 (5 bases). This CDR3 has 15 residues. The V end was cut by 5 bases, the J end by 6 bases, with 18 bases between. Germline loops: CDR1 SGHTA, CDR2 FQGNSA. Here the CDR3 reads CASSLGLAGFDTQYF. CDR3 coding DNA: TGTGCCAGCAGCCTAGGGCTAGCCGGGTTTGATACGCAGTATTTT.

The chain combines TRBV6-2 or TRBV6-3 with TRBJ1-3; D might be TRBD1 (5 bases). CDR3 length equals 16 residues. The ends were cut back, 6 bases at V and 4 bases at J, with 19 bases in the middle. The germline gives CDR1 MNHEY, CDR2 SVGEGT. Written as DNA, the CDR3 is TGTGCCAGCAGCCCTAACCCAGGGAAATCCGGAAACACCATATATTTT. It encodes CASSPNPGKSGNTIYF.

This clone was detected once. Distinct nucleotide sequences in the sample also encode this CDR3. The V and J genes are TRBV18 and TRBJ1-2, with 7 bases identical to TRBD1. J gave up 2 bases and V 2 bases, and 2 bases lay outside the gene matches. Germline lookup yields CDR1 KGHSH and CDR2 LQKENI. The CDR3 has 14 amino acids. CDR3 nucleotide sequence: TGTGCCAGCTCACCAGGACAGGACAACTATGGCTACACCTTC. As protein: CASSPGQDNYGYTF.

This clone was found once. The V gene is TRBV14, the J gene TRBJ2-3, with D uncertain. The germline gives CDR1 SGHDN, CDR2 FVKESK. The V and J ends lost 2 bases and 5 bases respectively, with 5 bases between them. The CDR3 contains 12 residues. The CDR3 reads CASSQNRDTQYF. CDR3 bases: TGTGCCAGCAGCCAAAACAGAGATACGCAGTATTTT.

The rearrangement uses TRBV5-6 and TRBJ1-1; weak D call: TRBD1 (5 bases). This CDR3 has 15 amino acids. V lost 7 bases, J lost 8 bases, and 24 bases lay in between. Germline V gives CDR1 SGHDT, CDR2 YYEEEE. CDR3 in amino acids: CASGTLYRVNEEAFF. In DNA form, the CDR3 reads TGTGCCAGCGGGACTCTGTATCGGGTGAACGAAGAAGCTTTCTTT.

V gene TRBV5-5 combines with J gene TRBJ1-2, with 7 bases fitting TRBD1. V was clipped by 3 bases and J by 4 bases; unmatched bases: 15. CDR1 is SGHKS, CDR2 YYEKEE, per germline (reference sequence). CDR3 length: 17 amino acids. CDR3 in amino acids: CASSSTGITLGLYGYTF. The CDR3 region has the DNA TGTGCCAGCAGCTCGACAGGGATTACTTTGGGCCTCTATGGCTACACCTTC.

CDR3 in amino acids: CASSQPAGFQETQYF. The DNA of the CDR3 is TGTGCCAGCAGTCAACCCGCGGGTTTCCAAGAGACCCAGTACTTC. The chain couples TRBV6-5 to TRBJ2-5; TRBD2 might be the D (5 bases). The CDR3 runs 15 residues. The germline V and J ends were trimmed by 5 bases and 1 base, with 14 bases remaining between them. Per the germline V gene, CDR1 is MNHEY and CDR2 is SVGAGI.

This chain connects TRBV5-5 to TRBJ2-7; no clear D gene. The CDR3 is made up of 12 amino acids. The V and J ends lost 1 base and 3 bases respectively, with 5 bases between them. Germline V gives CDR1 SGHKS, CDR2 YYEKEE (reference sequence). The DNA for the CDR3 is TGTGCCAGCAGCTTGTTTAACTACGAGCAGTACTTC. Its protein is CASSLFNYEQYF. The variable domain in full, completed from reference TRBV5-5 and TRBJ2-7, reads DAGVTQSPTHLIKTRGQQVTLRCSPISGHKSVSWYQQVLGQGPQFIFQYYEKEERGRGNFPDRFSARQFPNYSSELNVNALLLGDSALYLCASSLFNYEQYFGPGTRLTVT.